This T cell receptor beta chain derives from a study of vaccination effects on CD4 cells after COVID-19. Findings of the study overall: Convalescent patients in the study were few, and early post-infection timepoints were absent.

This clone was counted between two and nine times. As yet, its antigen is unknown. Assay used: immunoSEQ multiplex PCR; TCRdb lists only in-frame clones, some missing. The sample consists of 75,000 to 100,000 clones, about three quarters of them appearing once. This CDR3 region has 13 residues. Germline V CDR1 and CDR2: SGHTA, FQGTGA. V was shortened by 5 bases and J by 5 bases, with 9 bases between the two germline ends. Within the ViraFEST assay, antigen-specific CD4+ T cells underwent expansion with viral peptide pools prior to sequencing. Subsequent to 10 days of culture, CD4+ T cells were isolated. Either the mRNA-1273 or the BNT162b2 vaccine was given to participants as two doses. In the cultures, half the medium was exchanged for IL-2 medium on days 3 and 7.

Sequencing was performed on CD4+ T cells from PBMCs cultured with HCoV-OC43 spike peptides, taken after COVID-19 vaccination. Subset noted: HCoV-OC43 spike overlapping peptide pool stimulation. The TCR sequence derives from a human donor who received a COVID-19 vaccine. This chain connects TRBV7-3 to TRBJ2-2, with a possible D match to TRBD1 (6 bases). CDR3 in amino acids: CASSTGQTGELFF. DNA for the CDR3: TGTGCCAGCAGCACAGGACAGACCGGGGAGCTGTTTTTT.